This T cell receptor (beta chain) comes out of a study of prognosis after radiotherapy for stage I lung cancer. Across the whole study: Newly diagnosed primary stage I lung tumors occurred in roughly 15 patients, and oligometastatic NSCLC after surgical resection of the primary tumor occurred in four or five.

CDR3 length equals 14 residues. Germline CDR1 is MNHGY and CDR2 is SAAAGT. V dropped 6 bases and J dropped 7 bases, with 17 bases sitting between them. Starting from genomic DNA, TCR beta CDR3 was amplified through two-round multiplex PCR. First-round PCR, the initial amplification, used primers specific to each TRBV and TRBJ gene. Universal primers were used in the second round of PCR. One entry per CDR3 protein results from TCRdb running MiXCR on the multiplex PCR reads. The repertoire consists of approximately 17,000 distinct CDR3 sequences, with around 30% occurring once and the leading ten covering roughly a third. A remark on this clonotype: This likely traces to a read error, being one base from a far larger clone.

The genes are TRBV6-8 and TRBJ2-3; TRBD2 is a possible D gene (5 bases). The sample consisted of PBMCs, taken before or after stereotactic body radiation therapy (not recorded which). The receptor's source is a donor aged 50 or older with non-small cell lung cancer. The CDR3 nucleotides are TGTGCCAGCAGGGAGACTATCGGGATAAATACGCAGTATTTT. Protein: CASRETIGINTQYF.